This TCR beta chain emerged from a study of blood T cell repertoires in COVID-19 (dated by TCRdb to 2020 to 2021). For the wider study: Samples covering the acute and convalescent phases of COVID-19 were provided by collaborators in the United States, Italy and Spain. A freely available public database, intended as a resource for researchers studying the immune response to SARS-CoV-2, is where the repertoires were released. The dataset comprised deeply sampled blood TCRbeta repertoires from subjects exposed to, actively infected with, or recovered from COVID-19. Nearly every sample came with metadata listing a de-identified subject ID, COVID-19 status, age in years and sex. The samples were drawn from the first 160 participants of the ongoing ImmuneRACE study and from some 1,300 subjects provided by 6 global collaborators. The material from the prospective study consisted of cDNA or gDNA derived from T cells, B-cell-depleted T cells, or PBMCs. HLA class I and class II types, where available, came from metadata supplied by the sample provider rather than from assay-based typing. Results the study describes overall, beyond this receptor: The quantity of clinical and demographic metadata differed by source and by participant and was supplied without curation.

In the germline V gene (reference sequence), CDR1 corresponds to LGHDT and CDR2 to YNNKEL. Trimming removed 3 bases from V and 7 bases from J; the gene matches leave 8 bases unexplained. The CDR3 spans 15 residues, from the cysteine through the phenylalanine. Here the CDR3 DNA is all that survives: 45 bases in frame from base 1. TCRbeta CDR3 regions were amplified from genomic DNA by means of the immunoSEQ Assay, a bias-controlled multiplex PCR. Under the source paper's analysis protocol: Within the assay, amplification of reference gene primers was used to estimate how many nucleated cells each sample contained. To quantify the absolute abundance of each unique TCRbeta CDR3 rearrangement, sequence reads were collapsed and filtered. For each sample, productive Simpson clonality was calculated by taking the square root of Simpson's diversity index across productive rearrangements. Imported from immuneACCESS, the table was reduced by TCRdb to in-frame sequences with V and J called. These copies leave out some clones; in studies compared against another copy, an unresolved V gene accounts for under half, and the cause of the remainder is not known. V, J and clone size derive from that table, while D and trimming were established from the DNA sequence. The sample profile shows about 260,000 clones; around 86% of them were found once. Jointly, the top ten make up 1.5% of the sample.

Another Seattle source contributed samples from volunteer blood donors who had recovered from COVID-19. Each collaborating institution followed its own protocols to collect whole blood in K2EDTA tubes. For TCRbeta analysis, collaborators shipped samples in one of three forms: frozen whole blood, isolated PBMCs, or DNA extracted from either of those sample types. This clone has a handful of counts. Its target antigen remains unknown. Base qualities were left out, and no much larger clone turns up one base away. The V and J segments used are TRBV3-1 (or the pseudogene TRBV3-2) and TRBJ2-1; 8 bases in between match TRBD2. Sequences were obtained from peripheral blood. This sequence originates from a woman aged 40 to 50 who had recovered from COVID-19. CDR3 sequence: CASSQMPGLENEQFF. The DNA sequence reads TGTGCCAGCAGCCAGATGCCGGGACTAGAGAATGAGCAGTTCTTC.